This T cell receptor (beta chain) was captured by sequencing in a study of CD8 T cells in ankylosing spondylitis. Findings and caveats of the study: Disease-linked clones reportedly concentrated significantly in matched ankylosing spondylitis synovial fluid. Earlier reports found some motif variants in synovial fluid and blood in reactive arthritis.

On this clonotype itself: Its antigen is still unknown.

Generation of TCR beta libraries employed quantitative 5'-RACE incorporating molecular barcodes. TCRdb fed the 5' RACE reads into MiXCR, producing one record per CDR3 protein. The sample records some 250,000 distinct CDR3 sequences, about 24% being singletons. The CDR3 contains 15 residues. The ends lost 6 bases at V and 2 bases at J; junction bases unmatched: 10. The chain is built from TRBV12-3 or TRBV12-4 and TRBJ2-7, with 7 bases matching TRBD1. The sample taken for sequencing was blood, either unsorted or a sorted T cell fraction (not recorded which). This sequence originates from a male donor with ankylosing spondylitis or in good health (not recorded which). CDR3 region: CASSPIGTAPYEQYF. The CDR3 DNA reads TGTGCCAGCAGCCCCATAGGGACAGCCCCCTACGAGCAGTACTTC.